This T cell receptor beta chain came from a study of spatial heterogeneity in lung cancer. This sample's time point: sample taken at primary tumor resection. Patients with untreated early-stage non-small cell lung cancer, numbering some 72, were the donors. The study tagged each TCR cDNA molecule with a unique molecular identifier. A single record per CDR3 protein comes from TCRdb applying MiXCR to the 5' RACE reads. Here the sample spans 20,000 to 25,000 distinct CDR3 sequences, around 4.3% being singletons. The TCR sequence derives from a male donor with early-stage non-small cell lung cancer. Sequencing used PBMCs, obtained at surgery.

CDR3 in DNA: TGTGCCAGCAGTGAAACGACATATACCTCCTACAATGAGCAGTTCTTC. Translating gives CASSETTYTSYNEQFF. This chain joins TRBV6-4 and TRBJ2-1; no firm D call. CDR3 length: 16 residues. Germline CDR1 is MRHNA and CDR2 is SNTAGT. V was trimmed by 3 bases and J by 0 bases, leaving 12 bases between them.